The next 29 T cell receptor beta chains were all read from a single sample in a study of T cell changes during pregnancy in multiple sclerosis. Sequencing was performed with immunoSEQ multiplex PCR; in TCRdb, only in-frame clones are kept and a portion is missing. Of tens of thousands of clones in the sample, roughly 92% were seen once. The sequencing here drew on peripheral blood, taken before pregnancy. These receptor sequences come from a female donor with multiple sclerosis, enrolled in a pregnancy study.

The rearrangement links TRBV25-1 to TRBJ2-1; 8 bases fit TRBD2. CDR1 is MGHDK, CDR2 SYGVNS, per germline. The CDR3 sequence is 16 residues long. V lost 5 bases to trimming and J lost 1 base; unmatched junction nucleotides: 7. The CDR3 coding sequence is TGTGCCAGCAGTTCAAGCGGGAGCGGGTCCTACAATGAGCAGTTCTTC. Amino acid sequence: CASSSSGSGSYNEQFF.

The V gene is TRBV30, the J gene TRBJ2-2; 7 positions match TRBD2. CDR1 GTSNPN and CDR2 SVGIG come from the germline V gene (reference sequence). Losses at the gene ends were 4 bases for V and 7 bases for J; bases not matched to a gene: 6. This CDR3 is 13 amino acids long. The CDR3 protein is CAWTGGVGGELFF. CDR3 nucleotide sequence: TGTGCCTGGACTGGGGGGGTTGGCGGGGAGCTGTTTTTT.

J is TRBJ1-2 and V is TRBV6-1, with 10 bases aligning to TRBD1. V lost 6 bases to trimming and J lost 4 bases; unmatched junction nucleotides: 8. Per germline, CDR1 MNHNS and CDR2 SASEGT. CDR3 length: 15 residues. For the CDR3, the DNA is TGTGCCAGCAGCCATCCGGGACAGGGGATCTATGGCTACACCTTC. It is translated as CASSHPGQGIYGYTF.

The gene calls are TRBV5-8 and TRBJ1-5; D remains unclear. This CDR3 is 15 amino acids long. Germline CDR1 SGHTS, CDR2 YDEGEE. Trimming removed 2 bases from V and 0 bases from J, with 9 bases in between. CDR3 sequence reads: CASSLQRNSNQPQHF. For the CDR3, the DNA is TGTGCCAGCAGCTTACAGAGAAATAGCAATCAGCCCCAGCATTTT.

The chain employs TRBV7-9 and TRBJ2-5; perhaps TRBD1 as D (5 bases). The CDR3 totals 15 residues. Trimming took 1 base from V and 5 from J, leaving 14 bases between them. Germline V gene lookup returns CDR1 SEHNR and CDR2 FQNEAQ (reference sequence). The CDR3 is CASSLGPRADETQYF. CDR3 nucleotide sequence: TGTGCCAGCAGCTTAGGCCCCAGGGCAGATGAGACCCAGTACTTC.

The chain joins TRBV9 to TRBJ1-2; D is unresolved. This CDR3 spans 14 amino acids. The germline V and J ends were trimmed by 3 bases and 0 bases, with 9 bases remaining between them. Germline V CDR1 and CDR2: SGDLS, YYNGEE. CDR3 DNA: TGTGCCAGCAGCGGGACCGGGGCTAACTATGGCTACACCTTC. As protein: CASSGTGANYGYTF.

V is TRBV6-1 and J is TRBJ1-1; tentative D call: TRBD1 (5 bases). Germline-derived CDR1 and CDR2 are MNHNS and SASEGT. The CDR3 contains 12 residues. The germline V and J ends were trimmed by 3 bases and 10 bases, with 12 bases remaining between them. The CDR3 loop is CASSEMPGGAFF. The CDR3 nucleotides read TGTGCCAGCAGTGAGATGCCCGGGGGAGCTTTCTTT.

This sequence joins TRBV19 and TRBJ1-2, with D perhaps matching TRBD1 (5 bases). Germline-derived CDR1 and CDR2 are LNHDA and SQIVND (reference sequence). This CDR3 region has 15 residues. V lost 4 bases and J lost 4, with 16 bases in between. In DNA, the CDR3 is TGTGCCAGTAGTACCGACTCGACAGTACCCTATGGCTACACCTTC. It is translated as CASSTDSTVPYGYTF.

The chain recombines TRBV7-2 with TRBJ2-7; D possibly corresponds to TRBD1 (5 bases). The CDR3 consists of 15 residues. The V gene's germline CDR1 is SGHTA and CDR2 FQGNSA. Trimming took 2 bases from V and 1 from J, leaving 12 bases between them. This CDR3 reads CASSLSSGKSYEQYF. The CDR3 nucleotides read TGTGCCAGCAGCTTATCGTCAGGGAAGTCCTACGAGCAGTACTTC.

The rearrangement uses TRBV10-2 and TRBJ1-1; 7 bases map to TRBD1. Germline assignment: CDR1 WSHSY and CDR2 SAAADI. The CDR3 consists of 13 residues. Unmatched junction bases numbered 7, after V lost 6 bases and J lost 6 bases. CDR3 coding DNA: TGCGCCAGCAGCAGTCAAGACAGGGCTGAAGCTTTCTTT. Its translation: CASSSQDRAEAFF.

V usage is TRBV19 and J usage is TRBJ2-7; 10 bases match TRBD1. The V gene's germline CDR1 is LNHDA and CDR2 SQIVND (reference sequence). This CDR3 is built from 18 residues. The ends lost 2 bases at V and 0 bases at J; junction bases unmatched: 10. CDR3 sequence (DNA): TGTGCCAGTAGTATATTGGGACAGGGGCAAACGAACTCCTACGAGCAGTACTTC. Protein: CASSILGQGQTNSYEQYF. Based on the CDR3 plus reference TRBV19 and TRBJ2-7, the full variable domain is DGGITQSPKYLFRKEGQNVTLSCEQNLNHDAMYWYRQDPGQGLRLIYYSQIVNDFQKGDIAEGYSVSREKKESFPLTVTSAQKNPTAFYLCASSILGQGQTNSYEQYFGPGTRLTVT.

The rearrangement joins TRBV6-5 to TRBJ2-2; 8 nucleotides match TRBD1. The length of the CDR3 is 15 residues. The J segment lost 5 bases and the V segment lost 2 bases, leaving 4 bases of the junction unmatched. Germline CDR1 is MNHEY and CDR2 is SVGAGI. The CDR3: CASSYVQGATGELFF. The CDR3 coding sequence is TGTGCCAGCAGTTACGTCCAGGGGGCAACCGGGGAGCTGTTTTTT.

The chain combines TRBV27 with TRBJ2-1, with 7 bases matching TRBD2. This CDR3 is 15 amino acids long. In germline, CDR1 is MNHEY, CDR2 SMNVEV (reference sequence). Unmatched junction bases numbered 3, after V lost 2 bases and J lost 2 bases. CDR3 loop: CASSLGAGPYNEQFF. In DNA form, the CDR3 reads TGTGCCAGCAGTTTAGGAGCGGGGCCCTACAATGAGCAGTTCTTC.

The rearrangement links TRBV7-6 to TRBJ1-1, with D possibly being TRBD1 (5 bases). Trimming stripped 0 bases from V and 1 base from J, with 21 bases between. Germline assignment: CDR1 SGHVS and CDR2 FNYEAQ. This CDR3 spans 19 amino acids. CDR3: CASSLAVGQLDYSNTEAFF. CDR3 in DNA: TGTGCCAGCAGCTTAGCGGTTGGACAACTGGATTACTCGAACACTGAAGCTTTCTTT.

This chain links TRBV5-1 with TRBJ1-2; the match to TRBD1 covers 9 bases. After removal of 8 bases from V and 6 bases from J, the junction contained 11 bases not matched to a gene. Per germline, CDR1 SGHRS and CDR2 YFSETQ. The CDR3 extends over 14 amino acids. The chain's CDR3 is CARLPDRGGDGYTF. The CDR3 DNA reads as TGCGCCAGGCTCCCGGACAGGGGCGGGGATGGCTACACCTTC.

The V and J genes are TRBV4-1 and TRBJ1-1, with a weak D call TRBD1 (5 bases). V lost 0 bases and J 3 bases, leaving 14 bases between the germline ends. The CDR3 spans 16 residues. Germline-derived CDR1 and CDR2 are MGHRA and YSYEKL. The CDR3: CASSQDRRGRDTEAFF. DNA for the CDR3: TGCGCCAGCAGCCAAGATCGGCGGGGACGGGACACTGAAGCTTTCTTT.

The sample holds one count of this clone. The rearrangement joins TRBV13 to TRBJ2-7; 8 nucleotides agree with TRBD2. V lost 5 bases to trimming and J lost 4 bases; unmatched junction nucleotides: 16. The CDR3 has 17 residues. The germline CDR1 and CDR2 sequences are PRHDT and FYEKMQ (reference sequence). The CDR3 coding sequence is TGTGCCAGCAGCCGAACTATAGCCGGGACTAGTGGGTACGAGCAGTACTTC. Translating gives CASSRTIAGTSGYEQYF. Combining the CDR3 with reference TRBV13 and TRBJ2-7 gives the whole variable domain AAGVIQSPRHLIKEKRETATLKCYPIPRHDTVYWYQQGPGQDPQFLISFYEKMQSDKGSIPDRFSAQQFSDYHSELNMSSLELGDSALYFCASSRTIAGTSGYEQYFGPGTRLTVT.

As DNA, the CDR3 is TGTGCCAGCAGCCCAGACAGGGACACTGAAGCTTTCTTT. Protein: CASSPDRDTEAFF. J is TRBJ1-1 and V is TRBV7-3; 7 nucleotides agree with TRBD1. V dropped 5 bases and J dropped 3; count of bases not matched to a gene: 3. CDR1 SGHTA and CDR2 FQGTGA come from the germline V gene. The CDR3 totals 13 residues.

The chain has TRBV7-2 and TRBJ1-2, with no clear D. In germline, CDR1 is SGHTA, CDR2 FQGNSA. The CDR3 loop spans 16 amino acids. Trimming pared 1 base from V and 4 bases from J, leaving 16 bases between. For the CDR3, the DNA is TGTGCCAGCAGCTTAGAACACGGCGCAGCGGGCTATGGCTACACCTTC. The encoded protein is CASSLEHGAAGYGYTF.

The table lists this clone with a count of one. This sequence joins TRBV30 and TRBJ2-7, with TRBD1 matching 8 bases. J was trimmed by 0 bases and V by 0 bases; bases with no gene match: 4. Germline lookup yields CDR1 GTSNPN and CDR2 SVGIG (reference sequence). The CDR3 covers 15 residues. This CDR3 reads CAWSVLDRVSYEQYF. In nucleotides, the CDR3 is TGTGCCTGGAGTGTACTGGACAGGGTCTCCTACGAGCAGTACTTC.

The chain is built from TRBV28 and TRBJ1-5; tentative D call: TRBD1 (6 bases). CDR1 is MDHEN, CDR2 SYDVKM, per germline. There are 15 residues in the CDR3. Deletions cut 5 bases from V and 6 bases from J, with 17 bases between. CDR3 nucleotide sequence: TGTGCCAGCAGTCCACTCGACAGGATGATTCAGCCCCAGCATTTT. Encoded protein: CASSPLDRMIQPQHF.

The rearrangement links TRBV7-2 to TRBJ2-7, with 8 bases lining up with TRBD1. V lost 8 bases to trimming and J lost 4 bases; unmatched junction nucleotides: 7. The CDR3 sequence is 13 residues long. Germline V gene lookup returns CDR1 SGHTA and CDR2 FQGNSA. The CDR3 is CASGSTGAYEQYF. Here the CDR3 DNA reads TGTGCCAGCGGTTCGACAGGGGCATACGAGCAGTACTTC.

The chain employs TRBV6-4 and TRBJ2-1, with 11 bases fitting TRBD2. The V and J ends lost 5 bases and 3 bases, in that order; junction bases with no gene match: 6. The CDR3 extends over 16 amino acids. CDR1 and CDR2 (germline): MRHNA, SNTAGT. CDR3 bases: TGTGCCAGCAGTCAACTAGCGGGAGCTGACTACAATGAGCAGTTCTTC. Protein: CASSQLAGADYNEQFF.

The V gene is TRBV29-1, the J gene TRBJ1-1; no firm D call. V was trimmed by 6 bases and J by 4 bases, leaving 12 bases between them. CDR3 length: 12 amino acids. Germline CDR1 SQVTM, CDR2 ANQGSEA. The DNA of the CDR3 is TGCAGCGTCGCGGGGAGCGCCACTGAAGCTTTCTTT. Its translation is CSVAGSATEAFF.

This clone was seen a single time. The gene calls are TRBV29-1 and TRBJ2-2, with D unclear. The CDR3 covers 12 residues. Per germline, CDR1 SQVTM and CDR2 ANQGSEA. V gave up 4 bases and J gave up 3 bases, with 6 bases separating them. The CDR3 region is CSVVLDTGELFF. The CDR3 DNA reads TGCAGCGTTGTATTAGACACCGGGGAGCTGTTTTTT.

This clone is medium-sized in the sample. The chain joins TRBV28 to TRBJ1-1; perhaps TRBD1 as D (6 bases). V dropped 6 bases and J dropped 2 bases, with 19 bases sitting between them. The CDR3 runs 16 residues. Germline CDR1 and CDR2: MDHEN and SYDVKM. The CDR3 sequence: CASSLDRNRINTEAFF. In nucleotides, the CDR3 is TGTGCCAGCAGCCTCGACAGGAATCGAATTAACACTGAAGCTTTCTTT.

J is TRBJ1-5 and V is TRBV18, with a tentative D call TRBD1 (5 bases). This CDR3 region has 16 residues. Per the germline V gene, CDR1 is KGHSH and CDR2 is LQKENI. The V gene lost 3 bases and the J gene lost 3 bases, with 15 bases spanning the gap. For the CDR3, the DNA is TGTGCCAGCTCACCTGATCCAGGGATAAACAATCAGCCCCAGCATTTT. Translating gives CASSPDPGINNQPQHF.

The CDR3, as DNA: TGTGCCAGCAGCCGGACTAGCGGGAGGGGCGGGGAGCTGTTTTTT. Translation: CASSRTSGRGGELFF. This chain links TRBV7-3 with TRBJ2-2, with 15 nucleotides matching TRBD2. The CDR3 consists of 15 residues. Trimming at V came to 5 bases and at J to 7 bases, leaving 2 bases not matched to a gene. Germline assignment: CDR1 SGHTA and CDR2 FQGTGA.

V gene TRBV27 combines with J gene TRBJ1-1, with 9 bases that match TRBD1. Germline CDR1 is MNHEY and CDR2 is SMNVEV (reference sequence). The CDR3 runs 14 residues. Unmatched junction bases numbered 3, after V lost 6 bases and J lost 1 base. CDR3 in amino acids: CASRQGAGNTEAFF. Written as DNA, the CDR3 is TGTGCCAGCAGACAGGGGGCGGGGAACACTGAAGCTTTCTTT.